Listed below are T cell receptor beta chains from one sample, sequenced in a study of T cell responses to AZD1222 COVID-19 vaccine. The data were produced by immunoSEQ multiplex PCR, yet TCRdb's version contains in-frame clones alone and is incomplete. The sample records roughly 77,000 clones, around 90% being singletons. This specimen was peripheral blood, taken 28 days after the second AZD1222 dose. These receptors were obtained from an adult who received the AZD1222 COVID-19 vaccine. Each CDR3 is given with its conserved first and last residue.

v_gene	j_gene	CDR3aa
TRBV28	TRBJ2-2	CASSPLAGNTGELFF
TRBV12-3/TRBV12-4	TRBJ2-1	CASSLGQNNEQFF
TRBV27	TRBJ1-2	CASSPGQGTGGYTF
TRBV11-2	TRBJ1-1	CASSRGGLFPGAFF
TRBV7-2	TRBJ2-6	CASSPVLTGANVLTF
TRBV30	TRBJ2-7	CAWRGTSIQQYF
TRBV6-5	TRBJ1-2	CATGPTAMTGGYTF
TRBV6-4	TRBJ2-1	CASRRQGFEYNEQFF
TRBV5-1	TRBJ2-3	CASSLAGSGSLIWDTQYF
TRBV2	TRBJ1-1	CASRGRMNTEAFF
TRBV6-2/TRBV6-3	TRBJ1-5	CASSLWAGSQPQHF
TRBV5-1	TRBJ1-3	CASSRTGSGNTIYF
TRBV5-1	TRBJ2-7	CASSSPYRGTYEQYF
TRBV15	TRBJ1-2	CATSREPWGEDYGYTF
TRBV19	TRBJ2-1	CASSVAGGPYNEQFF
TRBV28	TRBJ1-5	CASSAANLPQHF
TRBV30	TRBJ1-5	CAWSGTRAPQPQHF
TRBV6-5	TRBJ1-3	CASTQGRGEGNTIYF
TRBV19	TRBJ1-2	CASSMVYTDDYGYTF
TRBV3-1/TRBV3-2	TRBJ1-3	CASSQSGADSGNTIYF
TRBV6-4	TRBJ1-2	CASSDSTEGAEGYTF
TRBV9	TRBJ1-1	CASSPRQGINTEAFF
TRBV28	TRBJ1-1	CASSLNRAEAFF
TRBV19	TRBJ2-7	CASSYSVGYEQYF
TRBV6-5	TRBJ1-1	CASSVGREGDTEAFF
TRBV7-2	TRBJ1-4	CASSSGQGTEKLFF
TRBV27	TRBJ1-2	CASSSLPNYGYTF
TRBV28	TRBJ1-2	CASRATRQVYGYTF
TRBV5-1	TRBJ1-2	CASSLAGQGVQGYTF
TRBV6-2/TRBV6-3	TRBJ1-1	CASSYEGGLAEAFF
TRBV4-2	TRBJ1-2	CASSQLGTVSGYTF
TRBV21-1	TRBJ2-1	CALATGSSYNEQFF
TRBV18	TRBJ1-1	CASSPSVNTEAFF
TRBV30	TRBJ1-2	CAWILKMGGYTF
TRBV5-1	TRBJ2-3	CASSASGSTDTQYF
TRBV5-1	TRBJ2-1	CASSLQGGEQFF
TRBV27	TRBJ2-7	CASRVGTGTSVYEQYF